Reported below is one TCR beta chain. This clone came up once. Its cognate antigen has yet to be identified. No qualities accompany the bases; no much larger clone lies one base away. Patients with a history of autoimmune disease or receiving systemic immunosuppression were excluded from the trial. Peripheral blood for TCR sequencing was collected from all dose cohorts at baseline, on cycle 4 day 1, and on cycle 7 day 1. The samples were taken from a phase I, first-in-human, multicenter, open-label dose-escalation trial of ivuxolimab. The trial enrolled adults with locally advanced or metastatic head and neck squamous cell, hepatocellular, melanoma or renal cell carcinoma. Before TCR sequencing, CD4+ T cells and CD8+ T cells were sorted from peripheral blood as separate populations. The cysteine opens and the phenylalanine closes a CDR3 of 15 amino acids. Only the CDR3 region is kept as DNA, spanning 45 bases read in frame from base 1. The junction shows trimming of 6 bases on V and 1 base on J, plus 14 bases between the germline ends. CDR1 and CDR2 are read off the germline V gene (reference sequence) as SGHNT and YYREEE.

Genomic DNA was extracted from sorted cells for sequencing of the TCRbeta CDR3 region. The immunoSEQ Assay was used to sequence the TCRbeta CDR3 regions. TCRdb took this table from immuneACCESS and kept in-frame rearrangements with V and J called. Such tables lack part of the clones; where checked against another copy, unresolved V genes explain under half of the gap, and the rest is unexplained. The sample data list 45,000 to 50,000 clones, and 87% of these were observed just once. Clones ranked in the top ten supply about 14% of the sample. The sample originates from a study of OX40 agonist ivuxolimab in advanced cancers. For the wider study: Ivuxolimab was an agonistic, fully human IgG2 monoclonal antibody directed against OX40 (CD134), a costimulatory receptor. Intravenous ivuxolimab was administered to patients every 2 weeks at six dose levels: 0.01, 0.1, 0.3, 1.5, 3 and 10 mg/kg. Of the roughly 53 patients in dose escalation, 19 had hepatocellular carcinoma, roughly 15 had melanoma, 9 had renal cell carcinoma and 9 had head and neck cancer. In the dose-escalation cohort, 82.7% of patients were male, and the mean age was approximately 55 years, with a range of roughly 23 to 85. Patients were allowed to have had prior anti-PD-1, anti-PD-L1 or anti-CTLA-4 therapy, and approximately 40% of the dose-escalation patients had previously received checkpoint inhibitors. Partial responses occurred in three dose-escalation patients: two with cutaneous melanoma and one with hepatocellular carcinoma. Peripheral TCRbeta sequencing aimed to test whether ivuxolimab altered TCR sequence diversity and caused clonal T-cell expansion. The paper covers the monotherapy dose-escalation part of the phase I ivuxolimab trial, which included N = 52 patients.

General findings and caveats noted by the study authors: Low levels of normalized T-cell clonal expansion were also seen in some nonresponding patients. The antigen specificity of the clonally expanded peripheral T cells was not determined. In partial responders in the 0.1-3.0 mg/kg groups, normalized peripheral clonal expansion was found to be among the lowest, especially among CD8+ T cells. Clonal expansion of both CD4+ and CD8+ blood T cells was observed from baseline to week 6 at doses 0.1 to 3.0 mg/kg. After ivuxolimab, expanded clones were on average more numerous among CD8+ T cells than among CD4+ T cells.

Recombination joined TRBV5-4 with TRBJ2-4, with the D gene not confidently named. Source: CD4+ or CD8+ T cells sorted from blood, taken in a trial of the OX40 agonist ivuxolimab. The receptor comes from an adult with an advanced solid tumor such as melanoma, head and neck, liver or kidney cancer. The encoded CDR3 is CASTMASQAKNIQYF. The nucleotide sequence reads as follows: TGTGCCAGCACGATGGCCAGCCAGGCCAAAAACATTCAGTACTTC. The entire variable domain, with the stretches around the CDR3 drawn from the reference TRBV5-4 and TRBJ2-4 proteins, is ETGVTQSPTHLIKTRGQQVTLRCSSQSGHNTVSWYQQALGQGPQFIFQYYREEENGRGNFPPRFSGLQFPNYSSELNVNALELDDSALYLCASTMASQAKNIQYFGAGTRLSVL.